What follows describes a single TCR beta chain. This sample was taken from a study of cytomegalovirus exposure and HLA in healthy donors. The study ran its PCR with 60 Vbeta and 13 Jbeta primers. Sequencing was performed with immunoSEQ multiplex PCR; in TCRdb, only in-frame clones are kept and a portion is missing. The sample lists 45,000 to 55,000 clones, 45% to 70% seen once, with over 9.5% in the top ten. The V gene's germline CDR1 is WSHSY and CDR2 SAAADI. V shed 5 bases, J shed 4 bases, and the junction held 1 base outside the gene matches. The CDR3 has 12 residues. This receptor was identified in a human donor in good health. V and J are TRBV10-2 and TRBJ1-1, with 7 bases lining up with TRBD1. Sequencing was carried out using PBMCs. DNA for the CDR3: TGCGCCAGCAGTACAGGGGTCACTGAAGCTTTCTTT. The encoded protein is CASSTGVTEAFF.